This TCR beta chain was obtained from a study of T cells after yellow fever vaccination. General study results and limits: Overlap between CD4 and CD8 compartments was detected for a small share of clonotypes.

This CDR3 is 15 amino acids long. Germline V gene sequence: CDR1 SSHAT, CDR2 FNYEAQ (reference sequence). A universal primer site and UMIs were added as TCR cDNA was made by 5'RACE template switching. Via MiXCR, TCRdb re-called the 5' RACE reads, giving one row per CDR3 protein. The table has roughly 400,000 distinct CDR3 sequences, approximately 19% seen once; the top ten hold 15% to 20%. This clonotype occurred once. Its antigen is not known. Germline and junction disagree at one end, which may indicate a read error. This TCR was sampled from a man between 18 and 29 years old who received the YFV17D yellow fever vaccine. The chain links TRBV7-7 to TRBJ2-5, with 7 positions matching TRBD1. The specimen was PBMCs, collected before the yellow fever booster vaccination. CDR3 DNA: TGTGCTAGCAGCCAATCAGGGGGTTTGAGCGAGACCCAGTACTTC. This encodes CASSQSGGLSETQYF.